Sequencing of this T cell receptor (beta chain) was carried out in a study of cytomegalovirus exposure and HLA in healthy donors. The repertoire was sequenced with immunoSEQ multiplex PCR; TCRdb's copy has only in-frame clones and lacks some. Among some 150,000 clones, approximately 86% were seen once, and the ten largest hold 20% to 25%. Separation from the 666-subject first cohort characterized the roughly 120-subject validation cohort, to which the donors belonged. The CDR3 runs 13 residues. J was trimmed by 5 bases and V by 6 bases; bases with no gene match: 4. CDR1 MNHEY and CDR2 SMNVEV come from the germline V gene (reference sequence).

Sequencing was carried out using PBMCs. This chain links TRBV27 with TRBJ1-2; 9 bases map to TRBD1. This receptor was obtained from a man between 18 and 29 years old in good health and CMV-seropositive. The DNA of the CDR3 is TGTGCCAGCAGGACGACAGGGGGATATGGCTACACCTTC. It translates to CASRTTGGYGYTF.